This entry features one T cell receptor beta chain sequence. It has no known antigen specificity. Base qualities are missing; no much larger clone stands one base away. The immunoSEQ Assay, a bias-controlled multiplex PCR, was used to amplify TCRbeta CDR3 regions from genomic DNA. From the authors' description of their analysis: The number of nucleated cells in each sample was estimated by amplification of reference gene primers within the assay. Sequence reads were collapsed and filtered to measure the absolute abundance of every unique TCRbeta CDR3 rearrangement. For each sample, productive Simpson clonality was calculated by taking the square root of Simpson's diversity index across productive rearrangements. This immuneACCESS table, as held by TCRdb, lists in-frame sequences with V and J called but not all clones. Of the missing ones, under half trace to an unresolved V gene in checked studies; the others have no known cause. V, J and clone size are those of that table, while D and trimming were read from the DNA. The sample table holds under 250,000 clones, of which 85% to 90% were seen once. The ten largest clonotypes hold roughly 3% of the sample.

This sample stems from a study of blood T cell repertoires in COVID-19 (dated by TCRdb to about 2020). Notes on the research overall: The collaborator samples originated in the United States, Italy and Spain and spanned the acute and convalescent phases of COVID-19. Where HLA class I and class II types were available, the types were taken from metadata supplied by the sample provider, not from assay-based typing. Nearly every sample came with metadata listing a de-identified subject ID, COVID-19 status, age in years and sex. Samples were obtained from the ongoing ImmuneRACE study (first 160 participants) and from 1,200 or so subjects provided by 6 global collaborators. The prospective study material was composed of cDNA or gDNA derived from T cells, B-cell-depleted T cells, or PBMCs. Deeply sampled blood TCRbeta repertoires from subjects exposed to, actively infected with, or recovered from COVID-19 were included in the dataset. A freely available public database, intended as a resource for researchers studying the immune response to SARS-CoV-2, is where the repertoires were released. Overall study results and their limits: The amount of clinical and demographic metadata varied by source and participant and was provided uncurated.

CDR1 MNHNY and CDR2 SVGAGI were looked up in the germline V gene (reference sequence). The V and J ends are trimmed by 4 bases and 5 bases, leaving 11 bases between them. Including cysteine and phenylalanine, the CDR3 has 14 amino acids. Only the CDR3 DNA is retained, 42 bases long and in frame from the first base. One collaborating source in Seattle enrolled patients while the patients were actively infected and followed the patients over time throughout the course of disease. Whole blood was collected in K2EDTA tubes by collaborating institutions according to the institutions' own protocols. For TCRbeta analysis, collaborator samples were shipped as frozen whole blood, as isolated PBMCs, or as DNA extracted from either sample type.

This sequence originates from a man in his thirties or forties with COVID-19, enrolled during active disease. The V gene is TRBV6-6 and the J gene is TRBJ2-2; matching of 6 bases hints at TRBD1 as the D gene. The sample consisted of peripheral blood. The nucleotides are TGTGCCAGCAGTTCCCAGGGGTCTACCGGGGAGCTGTTTTTT. Its amino acids are CASSSQGSTGELFF.